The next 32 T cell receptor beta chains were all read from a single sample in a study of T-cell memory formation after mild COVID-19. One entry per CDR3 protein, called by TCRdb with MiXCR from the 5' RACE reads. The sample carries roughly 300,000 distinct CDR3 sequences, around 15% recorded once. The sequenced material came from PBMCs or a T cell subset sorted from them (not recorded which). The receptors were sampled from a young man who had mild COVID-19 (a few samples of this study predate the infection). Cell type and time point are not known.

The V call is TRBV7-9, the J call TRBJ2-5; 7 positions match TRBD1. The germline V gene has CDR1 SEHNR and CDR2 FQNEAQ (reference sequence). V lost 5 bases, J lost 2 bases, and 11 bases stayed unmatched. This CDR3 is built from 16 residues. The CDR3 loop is CASSIGRSRGQETQYF. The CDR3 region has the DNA TGTGCCAGCAGCATAGGCCGGTCCAGGGGGCAAGAGACCCAGTACTTC.

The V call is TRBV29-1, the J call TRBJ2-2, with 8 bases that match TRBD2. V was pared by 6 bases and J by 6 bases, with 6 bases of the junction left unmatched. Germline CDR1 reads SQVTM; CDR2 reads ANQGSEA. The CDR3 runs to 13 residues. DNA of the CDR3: TGCAGCGTGCCTAGCGGGCGGGCCGGGGAGCTGTTTTTT. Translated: CSVPSGRAGELFF.

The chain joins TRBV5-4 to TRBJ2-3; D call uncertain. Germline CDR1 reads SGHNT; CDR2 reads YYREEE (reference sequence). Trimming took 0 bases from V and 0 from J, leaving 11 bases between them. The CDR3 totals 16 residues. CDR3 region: CASSLGQSASTDTQYF. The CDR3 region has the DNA TGTGCCAGCAGCTTGGGGCAGTCCGCTAGCACAGATACGCAGTATTTT. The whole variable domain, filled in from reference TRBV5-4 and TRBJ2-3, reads ETGVTQSPTHLIKTRGQQVTLRCSSQSGHNTVSWYQQALGQGPQFIFQYYREEENGRGNFPPRFSGLQFPNYSSELNVNALELDDSALYLCASSLGQSASTDTQYFGPGTRLTVL.

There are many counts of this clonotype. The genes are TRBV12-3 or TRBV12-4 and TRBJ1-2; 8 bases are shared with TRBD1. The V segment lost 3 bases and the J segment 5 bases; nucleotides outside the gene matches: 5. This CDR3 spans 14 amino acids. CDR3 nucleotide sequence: TGTGCCAGCAGTTTGGTACAGGGGGGTTATGGCTACACCTTC. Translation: CASSLVQGGYGYTF.

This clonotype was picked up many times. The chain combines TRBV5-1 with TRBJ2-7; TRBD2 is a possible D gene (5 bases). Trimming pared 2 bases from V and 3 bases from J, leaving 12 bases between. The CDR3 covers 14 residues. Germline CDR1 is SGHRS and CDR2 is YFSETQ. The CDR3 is CASSFGERSYEQYF. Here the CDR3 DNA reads TGCGCCAGCAGCTTTGGTGAGCGGAGCTACGAGCAGTACTTC.

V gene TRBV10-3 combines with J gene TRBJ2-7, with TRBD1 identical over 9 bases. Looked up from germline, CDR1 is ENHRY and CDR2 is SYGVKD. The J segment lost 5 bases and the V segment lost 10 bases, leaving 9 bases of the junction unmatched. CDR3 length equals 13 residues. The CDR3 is CATEGTGLNEQYF. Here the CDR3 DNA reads TGTGCCACCGAGGGGACAGGGCTCAACGAGCAGTACTTC.

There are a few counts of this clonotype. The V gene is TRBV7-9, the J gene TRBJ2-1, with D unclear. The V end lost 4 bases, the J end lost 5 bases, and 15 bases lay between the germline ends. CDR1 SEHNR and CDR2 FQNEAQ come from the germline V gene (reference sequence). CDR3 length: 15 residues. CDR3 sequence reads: CASSSSVDGHNEQFF. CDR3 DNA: TGTGCCAGCAGCTCCTCCGTGGACGGACACAATGAGCAGTTCTTC. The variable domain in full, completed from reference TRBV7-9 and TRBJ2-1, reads DTGVSQNPRHKITKRGQNVTFRCDPISEHNRLYWYRQTLGQGPEFLTYFQNEAQLEKSRLLSDRFSAERPKGSFSTLEIQRTEQGDSAMYLCASSSSVDGHNEQFFGPGTRLTVL.

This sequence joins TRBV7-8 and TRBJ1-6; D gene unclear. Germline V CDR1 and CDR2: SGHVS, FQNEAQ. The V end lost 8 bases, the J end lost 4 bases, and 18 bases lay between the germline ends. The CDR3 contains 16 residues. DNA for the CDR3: TGTGCCAGCGCCCAAGGCGGGCAGTTGTATAATTCACCCCTCCACTTT. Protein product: CASAQGGQLYNSPLHF.

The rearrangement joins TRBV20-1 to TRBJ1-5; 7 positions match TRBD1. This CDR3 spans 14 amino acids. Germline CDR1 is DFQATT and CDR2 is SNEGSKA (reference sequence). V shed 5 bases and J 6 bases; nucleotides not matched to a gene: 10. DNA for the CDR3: TGCAGTGCTCCGAGACAGGGAGGCATTCAGCCCCAGCATTTT. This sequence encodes CSAPRQGGIQPQHF.

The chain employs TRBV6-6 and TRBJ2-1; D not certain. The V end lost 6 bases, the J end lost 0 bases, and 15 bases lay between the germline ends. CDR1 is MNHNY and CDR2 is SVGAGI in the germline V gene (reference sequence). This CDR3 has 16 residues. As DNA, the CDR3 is TGTGCCAGCAGCCCCTCCATGGAGAGCTCCTACAATGAGCAGTTCTTC. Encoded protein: CASSPSMESSYNEQFF.

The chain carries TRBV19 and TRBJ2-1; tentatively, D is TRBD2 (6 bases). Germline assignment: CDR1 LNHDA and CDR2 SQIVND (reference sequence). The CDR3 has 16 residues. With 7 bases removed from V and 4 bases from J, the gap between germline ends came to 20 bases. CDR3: CASTTQGGVRYNEQFF. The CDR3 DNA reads TGTGCCAGTACCACTCAAGGAGGGGTTAGGTACAATGAGCAGTTCTTC.

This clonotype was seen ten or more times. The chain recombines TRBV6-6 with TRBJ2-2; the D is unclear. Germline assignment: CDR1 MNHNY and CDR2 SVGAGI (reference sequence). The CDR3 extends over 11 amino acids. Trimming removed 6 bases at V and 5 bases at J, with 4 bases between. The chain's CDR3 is CASSWTGELFF. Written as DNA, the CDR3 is TGTGCCAGCAGCTGGACCGGGGAGCTGTTTTTT.

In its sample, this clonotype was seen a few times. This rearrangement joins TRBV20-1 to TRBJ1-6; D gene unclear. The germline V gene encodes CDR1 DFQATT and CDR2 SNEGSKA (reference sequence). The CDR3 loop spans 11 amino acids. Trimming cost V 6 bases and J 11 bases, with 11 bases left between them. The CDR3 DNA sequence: TGCAGTGCCCCCAAAGGGACACCCCTCCACTTT. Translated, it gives CSAPKGTPLHF.

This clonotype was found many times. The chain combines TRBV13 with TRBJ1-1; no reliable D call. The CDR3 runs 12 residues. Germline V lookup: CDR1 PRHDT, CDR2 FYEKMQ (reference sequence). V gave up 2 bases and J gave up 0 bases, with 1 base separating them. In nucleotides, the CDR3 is TGTGCCAGCAGCTTACTGAACACTGAAGCTTTCTTT. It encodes CASSLLNTEAFF.

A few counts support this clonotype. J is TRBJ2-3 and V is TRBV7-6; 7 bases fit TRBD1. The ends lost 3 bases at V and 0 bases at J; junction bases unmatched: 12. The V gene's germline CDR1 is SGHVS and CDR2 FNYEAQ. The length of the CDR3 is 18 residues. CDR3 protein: CASSFRTGTSTSTDTQYF. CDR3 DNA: TGTGCCAGCAGCTTCCGGACAGGAACGTCGACTAGCACAGATACGCAGTATTTT.

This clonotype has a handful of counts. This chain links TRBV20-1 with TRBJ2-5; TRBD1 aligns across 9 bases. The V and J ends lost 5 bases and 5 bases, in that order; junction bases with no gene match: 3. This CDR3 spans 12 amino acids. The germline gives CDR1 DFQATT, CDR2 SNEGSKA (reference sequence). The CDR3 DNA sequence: TGCAGTGCTTGGGACAGGGACGAGACCCAGTACTTC. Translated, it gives CSAWDRDETQYF.

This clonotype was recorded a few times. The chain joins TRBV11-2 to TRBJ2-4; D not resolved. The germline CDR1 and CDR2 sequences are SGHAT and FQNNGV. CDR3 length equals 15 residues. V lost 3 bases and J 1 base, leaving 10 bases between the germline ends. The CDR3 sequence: CASSFGTNAKNIQYF. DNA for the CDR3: TGTGCCAGCAGCTTCGGAACCAACGCCAAAAACATTCAGTACTTC.

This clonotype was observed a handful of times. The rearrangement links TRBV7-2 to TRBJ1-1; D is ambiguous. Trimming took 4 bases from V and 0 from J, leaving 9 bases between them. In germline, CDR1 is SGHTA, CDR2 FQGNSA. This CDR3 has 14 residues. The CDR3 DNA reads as TGTGCCAGCAGCTCCAAATGGATGAACACTGAAGCTTTCTTT. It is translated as CASSSKWMNTEAFF.

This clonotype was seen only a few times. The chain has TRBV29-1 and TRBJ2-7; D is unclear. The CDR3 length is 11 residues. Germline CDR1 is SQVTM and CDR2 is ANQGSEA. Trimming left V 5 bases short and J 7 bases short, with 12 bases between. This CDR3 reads CSVSNVGEQYV. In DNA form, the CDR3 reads TGCAGCGTTTCGAATGTGGGGGAGCAGTACGTC.

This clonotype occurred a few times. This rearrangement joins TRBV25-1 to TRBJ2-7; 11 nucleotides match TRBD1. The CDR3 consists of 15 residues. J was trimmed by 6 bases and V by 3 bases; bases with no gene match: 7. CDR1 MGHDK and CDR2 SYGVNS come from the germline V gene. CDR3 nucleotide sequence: TGTGCCAGCAGTGATCCCGGACAGGGGGCTCCCGAGCAGTACTTC. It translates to CASSDPGQGAPEQYF.

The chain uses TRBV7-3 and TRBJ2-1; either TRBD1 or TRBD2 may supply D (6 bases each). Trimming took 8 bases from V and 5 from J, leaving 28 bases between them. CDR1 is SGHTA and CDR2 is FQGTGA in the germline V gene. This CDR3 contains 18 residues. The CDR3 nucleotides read TGTGCCAGCCCACAAGGGGACCCGCACGGGGGCGCACACAATGAGCAGTTCTTC. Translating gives CASPQGDPHGGAHNEQFF.

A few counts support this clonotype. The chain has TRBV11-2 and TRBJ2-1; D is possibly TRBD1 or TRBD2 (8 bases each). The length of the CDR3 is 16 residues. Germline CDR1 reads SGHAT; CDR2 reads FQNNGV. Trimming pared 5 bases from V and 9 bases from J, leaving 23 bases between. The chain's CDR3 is CASSQRLSGGQAEQFF. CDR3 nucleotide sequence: TGTGCCAGCAGCCAAAGACTAAGCGGGGGACAGGCTGAGCAGTTCTTC. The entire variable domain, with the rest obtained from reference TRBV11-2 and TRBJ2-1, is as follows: EAGVAQSPRYKIIEKRQSVAFWCNPISGHATLYWYQQILGQGPKLLIQFQNNGVVDDSQLPKDRFSAERLKGVDSTLKIQPAKLEDSAVYLCASSQRLSGGQAEQFFGPGTRLTVL.

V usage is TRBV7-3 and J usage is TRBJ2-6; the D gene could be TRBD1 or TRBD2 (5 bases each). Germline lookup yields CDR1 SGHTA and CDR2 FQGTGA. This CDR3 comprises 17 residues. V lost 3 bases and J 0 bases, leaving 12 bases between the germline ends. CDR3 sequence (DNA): TGTGCCAGCAGCTTGGGACCGATCCTCTCTGGGGCCAACGTCCTGACTTTC. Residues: CASSLGPILSGANVLTF.

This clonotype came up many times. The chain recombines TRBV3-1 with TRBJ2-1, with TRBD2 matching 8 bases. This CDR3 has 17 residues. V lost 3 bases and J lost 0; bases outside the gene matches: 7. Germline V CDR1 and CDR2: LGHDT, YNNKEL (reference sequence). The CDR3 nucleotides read TGTGCCAGCAGCCAGGCCGGCAGCGGGGGCTCCTACAATGAGCAGTTCTTC. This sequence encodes CASSQAGSGGSYNEQFF.

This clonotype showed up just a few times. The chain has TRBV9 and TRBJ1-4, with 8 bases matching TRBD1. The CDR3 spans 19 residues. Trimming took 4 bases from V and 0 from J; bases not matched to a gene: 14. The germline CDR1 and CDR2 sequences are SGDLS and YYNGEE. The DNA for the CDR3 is TGTGCCAGCAGCCCCCGTCCCGGGACAGGTGAACCAACTAATGAAAAACTGTTTTTT. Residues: CASSPRPGTGEPTNEKLFF. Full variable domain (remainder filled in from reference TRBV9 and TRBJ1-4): DSGVTQTPKHLITATGQRVTLRCSPRSGDLSVYWYQQSLDQGLQFLIQYYNGEERAKGNILERFSAQQFPDLHSELNLSSLELGDSALYFCASSPRPGTGEPTNEKLFFGSGTQLSVL.

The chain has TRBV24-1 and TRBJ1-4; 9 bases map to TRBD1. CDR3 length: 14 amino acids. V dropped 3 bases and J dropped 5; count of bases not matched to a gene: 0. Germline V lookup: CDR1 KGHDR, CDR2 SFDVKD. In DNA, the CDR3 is TGTGCCACCAGTGATGGGACAGGGAATGAAAAACTGTTTTTT. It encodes CATSDGTGNEKLFF.

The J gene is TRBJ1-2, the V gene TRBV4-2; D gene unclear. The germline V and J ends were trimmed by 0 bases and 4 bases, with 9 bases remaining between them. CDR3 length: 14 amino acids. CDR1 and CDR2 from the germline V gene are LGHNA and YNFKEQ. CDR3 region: CASSQEGGTYGYTF. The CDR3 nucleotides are TGTGCCAGCAGCCAAGAAGGAGGAACCTATGGCTACACCTTC.

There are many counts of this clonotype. The CDR3 is CATLRNGAYNEQFF. The CDR3 DNA reads TGTGCCACCTTACGAAACGGGGCCTACAATGAGCAGTTCTTC. The genes are TRBV12-3 or TRBV12-4 and TRBJ2-1; perhaps TRBD2 as D (5 bases). Trimming cost V 10 bases and J 2 bases, with 15 bases left between them. The length of the CDR3 is 14 residues.

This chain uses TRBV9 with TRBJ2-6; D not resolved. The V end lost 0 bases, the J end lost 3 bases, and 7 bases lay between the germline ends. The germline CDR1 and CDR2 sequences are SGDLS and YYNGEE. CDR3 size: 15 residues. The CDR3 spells CASSVVGHGANVLTF. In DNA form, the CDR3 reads TGTGCCAGCAGCGTAGTGGGTCATGGGGCCAACGTCCTGACTTTC.

CDR3 DNA sequence: TGTGCCACCAGCACCAGACAGGGGGCTTATTGGACCCAGTACTTC. Its translation is CATSTRQGAYWTQYF. This chain connects TRBV15 to TRBJ2-5; 10 bases line up with TRBD1. The V and J ends lost 4 bases and 7 bases, in that order; junction bases with no gene match: 9. The CDR3 is made up of 15 amino acids. CDR1 is LNHNV, CDR2 YYDKDF, per germline (reference sequence).

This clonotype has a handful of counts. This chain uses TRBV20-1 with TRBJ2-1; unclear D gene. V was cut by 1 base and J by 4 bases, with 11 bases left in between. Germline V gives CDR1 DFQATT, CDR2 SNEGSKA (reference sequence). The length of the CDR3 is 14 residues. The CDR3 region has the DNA TGCAGTGCTAGAGCGGCTAGACCGTACAATGAGCAGTTCTTC. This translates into CSARAARPYNEQFF.

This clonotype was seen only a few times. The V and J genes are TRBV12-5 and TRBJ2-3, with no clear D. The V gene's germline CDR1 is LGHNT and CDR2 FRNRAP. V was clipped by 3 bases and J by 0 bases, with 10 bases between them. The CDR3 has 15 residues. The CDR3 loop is CASGLITLSTDTQYF. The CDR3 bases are TGTGCTAGTGGTTTAATCACTCTCAGCACAGATACGCAGTATTTT.